The T cell receptor beta chain described here comes from a study of PD-1 blockade in classical Hodgkin lymphoma. V was cut by 1 base and J by 6 bases, with 12 bases left in between. CDR3 length: 15 amino acids. Germline CDR1 and CDR2: MGHDK and SYGVNS. General observations from the study: A reduction in baseline TCR diversity was reportedly seen in newly diagnosed patients relative to healthy donors. Complete responders' baseline diversity resembled that of newly diagnosed patients.

Autologous stem cell transplantation was followed by relapse in every patient, and brentuximab vedotin exposure varied. Worth noting for this clone: Its target is unknown. The same CDR3 also results from other DNA sequences found in this sample.

TCRdb keeps only in-frame clones here, not all; method: immunoSEQ multiplex PCR. The data hold approximately 25,000 clones, with 81% observed a single time. J is TRBJ2-2 and V is TRBV25-1; D possibly corresponds to TRBD1 (7 bases). The TCR was taken from a human donor with classical Hodgkin lymphoma. Material: peripheral blood mononuclear cells (PBMCs), obtained before the second cycle of nivolumab. CDR3 in DNA: TGTGCCAGCAGTGAATTGGGCAGGGGGGCCGGGGAGCTGTTTTTT. As protein: CASSELGRGAGELFF.